One TCR beta chain is described in this entry. Its antigen is still unknown. With the Oncomine TCR Beta short-read assay, DNA from cultured CD4+ T cells was sequenced. TCRdb processed the PCR reads anew with MiXCR; each CDR3 protein has one entry. The sample has some 16,000 distinct CDR3 sequences, about 50% seen once. The sample belongs to a study of vaccination and CD4 T cells after COVID-19. Study information: Ranging from 14 to 241, the interval between dose two and post-vaccine sampling had a median of roughly 10 weeks. In culture, cells were exposed to overlapping spike peptides from SARS-CoV-2, HCoV-NL63, HCoV-OC43 and HCoV-229E.

This sample's treatment: roughly ten-day PBMC culture with coronavirus spike peptide pools or control peptides (ViraFEST assay). Wells that each held around 2 million PBMCs were cultured with roughly 10 IU/ml IL-2 and approximately 10 ug/ml peptide pools. Losses at the gene ends were 5 bases for V and 6 bases for J; bases not matched to a gene: 7. The V gene's germline CDR1 is LNHDA and CDR2 SQIVND (reference sequence). This CDR3 is built from 15 residues. Study-wide results and caveats: Of the reactive clones in convalescent patients, a median about 90% showed up only post-vaccination.

The receptor was derived from a human donor who had recovered from COVID-19. Sequenced material: CD4+ T cells from blood, cultured in vitro. The chain combines TRBV19 with TRBJ1-1; 12 bases map to TRBD1. The CDR3 bases are TGTGCCAGTAGTGGGACAGGGGGCATTAGGGCTGAAGCTTTCTTT. Amino acid sequence: CASSGTGGIRAEAFF.